This note documents a single T cell receptor (beta chain) sequence. Its antigen is not known. A junction boundary mismatches the germline segment, possibly from a read error. This record comes from a study of tumor-infiltrating lymphocytes in localized non-small cell lung cancer. Across the whole study: Patients included smokers and never-smokers with various histologies, some sampled after neoadjuvant chemotherapy. Points from the study as a whole: No T-cell fraction difference was seen between IM1 and IM2 tumors. No link was found between tumor T-cell fraction and recurrence-free survival. Compared with uninvolved lung, tumors showed higher T cell infiltration by TCRbeta sequencing.

Sequencing used immunoSEQ multiplex PCR; TCRdb keeps in-frame clones, though not all of them. The sample lists around 10,000 clones, 72% seen once, with roughly 15% in the top ten. The origin of this receptor is a human donor with non-small cell lung cancer. The sample taken for sequencing was lung tumor tissue.

The CDR3 region has the DNA TGTGCCAGCAGCTCCAATAATTCACCCCTCCACTTT. Residues: CASSSNNSPLHF. The rearrangement links TRBV5-4 to TRBJ1-6; D not resolved. CDR3 length: 12 residues. Germline V lookup: CDR1 SGHNT, CDR2 YYREEE (reference sequence).